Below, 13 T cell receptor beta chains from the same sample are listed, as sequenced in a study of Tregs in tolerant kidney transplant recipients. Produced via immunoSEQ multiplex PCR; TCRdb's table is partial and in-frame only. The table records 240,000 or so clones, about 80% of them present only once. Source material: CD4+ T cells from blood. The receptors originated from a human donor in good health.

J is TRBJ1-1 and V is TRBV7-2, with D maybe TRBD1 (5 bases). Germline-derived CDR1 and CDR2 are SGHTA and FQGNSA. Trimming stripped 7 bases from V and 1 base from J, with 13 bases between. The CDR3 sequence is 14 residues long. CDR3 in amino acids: CASTPGLQNTEAFF. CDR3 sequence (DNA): TGTGCCAGCACCCCGGGACTGCAGAACACTGAAGCTTTCTTT.

The CDR3 sequence: CASSWTGANQPQHF. For the CDR3, the DNA is TGTGCCAGCAGTTGGACAGGGGCTAATCAGCCCCAGCATTTT. This chain joins TRBV2 and TRBJ1-5; 9 bases are a match to TRBD1. The germline V gene has CDR1 SNHLY and CDR2 FYNNEI. This CDR3 contains 14 residues. The junction had 3 bases not matched to a gene; V was cut back by 5 bases and J by 4 bases.

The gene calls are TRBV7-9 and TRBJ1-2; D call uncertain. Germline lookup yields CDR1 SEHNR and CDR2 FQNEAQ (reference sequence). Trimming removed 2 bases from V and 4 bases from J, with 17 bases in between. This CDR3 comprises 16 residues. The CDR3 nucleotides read TGTGCCAGCAGCTTAATTTATAGGGAACTTTCCTATGGCTACACCTTC. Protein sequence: CASSLIYRELSYGYTF. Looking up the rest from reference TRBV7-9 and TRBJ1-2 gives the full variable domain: DTGVSQNPRHKITKRGQNVTFRCDPISEHNRLYWYRQTLGQGPEFLTYFQNEAQLEKSRLLSDRFSAERPKGSFSTLEIQRTEQGDSAMYLCASSLIYRELSYGYTFGSGTRLTVV.

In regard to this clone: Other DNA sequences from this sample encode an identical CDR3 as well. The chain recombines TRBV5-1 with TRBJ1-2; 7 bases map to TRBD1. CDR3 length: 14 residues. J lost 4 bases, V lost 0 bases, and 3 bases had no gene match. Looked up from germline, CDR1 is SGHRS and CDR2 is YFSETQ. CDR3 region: CASSLGQGAYGYTF. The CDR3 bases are TGCGCCAGCAGCTTGGGACAGGGTGCCTATGGCTACACCTTC.

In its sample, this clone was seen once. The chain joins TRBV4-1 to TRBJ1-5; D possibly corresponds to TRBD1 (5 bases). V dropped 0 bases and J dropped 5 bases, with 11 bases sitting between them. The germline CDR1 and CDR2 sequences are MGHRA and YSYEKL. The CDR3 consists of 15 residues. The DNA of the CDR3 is TGCGCCAGCAGCCAAGAGATTATAGGGGATCAGCCCCAGCATTTT. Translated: CASSQEIIGDQPQHF.

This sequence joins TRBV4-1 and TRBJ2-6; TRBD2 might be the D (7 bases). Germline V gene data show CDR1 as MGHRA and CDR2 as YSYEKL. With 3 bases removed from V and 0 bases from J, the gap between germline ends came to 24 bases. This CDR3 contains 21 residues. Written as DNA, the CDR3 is TGCGCCAGCAGCCAGTTCGGGAGGACAGCCACTCTGATCTCTGGGGCCAACGTCCTGACTTTC. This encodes CASSQFGRTATLISGANVLTF.

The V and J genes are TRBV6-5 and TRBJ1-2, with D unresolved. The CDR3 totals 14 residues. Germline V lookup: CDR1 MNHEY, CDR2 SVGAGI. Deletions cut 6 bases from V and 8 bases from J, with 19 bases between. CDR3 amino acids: CASSAPGHLPGYTF. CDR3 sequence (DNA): TGTGCCAGCAGCGCACCGGGCCACCTCCCGGGCTACACCTTC.

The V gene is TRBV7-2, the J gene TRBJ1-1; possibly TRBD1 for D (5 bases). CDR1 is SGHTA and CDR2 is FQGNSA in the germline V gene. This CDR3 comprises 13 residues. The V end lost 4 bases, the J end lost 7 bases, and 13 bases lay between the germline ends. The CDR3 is CASSYLRGDEAFF. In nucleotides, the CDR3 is TGTGCCAGCAGCTACCTAAGGGGAGATGAAGCTTTCTTT.

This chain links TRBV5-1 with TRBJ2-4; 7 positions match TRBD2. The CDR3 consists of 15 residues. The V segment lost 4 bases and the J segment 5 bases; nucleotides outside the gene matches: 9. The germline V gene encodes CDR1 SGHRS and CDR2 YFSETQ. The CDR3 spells CASSPSSGLENIQYF. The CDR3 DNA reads TGCGCCAGCAGCCCCTCTAGCGGTCTAGAAAACATTCAGTACTTC.

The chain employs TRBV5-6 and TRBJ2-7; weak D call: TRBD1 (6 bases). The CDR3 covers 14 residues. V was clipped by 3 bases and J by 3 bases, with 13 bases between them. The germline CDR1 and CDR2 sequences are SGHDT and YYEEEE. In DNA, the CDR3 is TGTGCCAGCAGCTCCGGTGACAGGAGCTACGAGCAGTACTTC. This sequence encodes CASSSGDRSYEQYF.

Here the CDR3 reads CAWISGPSSYNEQFF. The CDR3 DNA reads TGTGCCTGGATTAGCGGGCCGAGCTCCTACAATGAGCAGTTCTTC. The gene calls are TRBV30 and TRBJ2-1; 7 nucleotides match TRBD2. V dropped 4 bases and J dropped 0; count of bases not matched to a gene: 6. In germline, CDR1 is GTSNPN, CDR2 SVGIG (reference sequence). The CDR3 consists of 15 residues.

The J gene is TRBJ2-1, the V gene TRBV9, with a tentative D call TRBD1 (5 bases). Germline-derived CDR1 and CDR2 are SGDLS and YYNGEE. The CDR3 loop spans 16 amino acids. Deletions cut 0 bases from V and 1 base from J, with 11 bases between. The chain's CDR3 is CASSVAAGQSYNEQFF. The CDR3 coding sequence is TGTGCCAGCAGCGTAGCGGCAGGGCAATCCTACAATGAGCAGTTCTTC.

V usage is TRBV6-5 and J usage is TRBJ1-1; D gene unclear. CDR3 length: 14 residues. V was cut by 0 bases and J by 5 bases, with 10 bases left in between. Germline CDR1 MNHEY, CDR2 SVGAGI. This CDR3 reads CASSYSGLMTEAFF. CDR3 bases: TGTGCCAGCAGTTACTCTGGCCTAATGACTGAAGCTTTCTTT.